Reported below is one T cell receptor (beta chain). The antigen remains unidentified. At the survey level, the v3.0 immunoSEQ assay was run. Assay: immunoSEQ multiplex PCR; the TCRdb copy retains only in-frame clones and omits some. Here the sample spans over 30,000 clones, roughly four fifths being singletons. V shed 6 bases, J shed 12 bases, and the junction held 10 bases outside the gene matches. Per the germline V gene, CDR1 is MDHEN and CDR2 is SYDVKM. CDR3 size: 13 residues. This entry comes from a study of long-term antiretroviral therapy in people with HIV. Study context: The earliest samples came about a decade before the 2015 immediate-ART recommendation.

Findings of the study overall: In the period from the mid-2000s to the late 2010s, blood was collected, possibly under older ART regimens. HIV repertoires covered narrower CDR3 length ranges than controls did.

Donors each had at least one pre-ART PBMC sample and at least two post-ART ones. The clonotype was recovered from a man aged 18 to 29 with HIV. This material consisted of unsorted PBMCs, taken 0.6 years after starting antiretroviral therapy. The V gene is TRBV28, the J gene TRBJ2-1, with 8 bases aligning to TRBD2. The CDR3 DNA sequence: TGTGCCAGCAGACCCGGACTAGCTTTAGCGCAGTTCTTC. It specifies CASRPGLALAQFF.